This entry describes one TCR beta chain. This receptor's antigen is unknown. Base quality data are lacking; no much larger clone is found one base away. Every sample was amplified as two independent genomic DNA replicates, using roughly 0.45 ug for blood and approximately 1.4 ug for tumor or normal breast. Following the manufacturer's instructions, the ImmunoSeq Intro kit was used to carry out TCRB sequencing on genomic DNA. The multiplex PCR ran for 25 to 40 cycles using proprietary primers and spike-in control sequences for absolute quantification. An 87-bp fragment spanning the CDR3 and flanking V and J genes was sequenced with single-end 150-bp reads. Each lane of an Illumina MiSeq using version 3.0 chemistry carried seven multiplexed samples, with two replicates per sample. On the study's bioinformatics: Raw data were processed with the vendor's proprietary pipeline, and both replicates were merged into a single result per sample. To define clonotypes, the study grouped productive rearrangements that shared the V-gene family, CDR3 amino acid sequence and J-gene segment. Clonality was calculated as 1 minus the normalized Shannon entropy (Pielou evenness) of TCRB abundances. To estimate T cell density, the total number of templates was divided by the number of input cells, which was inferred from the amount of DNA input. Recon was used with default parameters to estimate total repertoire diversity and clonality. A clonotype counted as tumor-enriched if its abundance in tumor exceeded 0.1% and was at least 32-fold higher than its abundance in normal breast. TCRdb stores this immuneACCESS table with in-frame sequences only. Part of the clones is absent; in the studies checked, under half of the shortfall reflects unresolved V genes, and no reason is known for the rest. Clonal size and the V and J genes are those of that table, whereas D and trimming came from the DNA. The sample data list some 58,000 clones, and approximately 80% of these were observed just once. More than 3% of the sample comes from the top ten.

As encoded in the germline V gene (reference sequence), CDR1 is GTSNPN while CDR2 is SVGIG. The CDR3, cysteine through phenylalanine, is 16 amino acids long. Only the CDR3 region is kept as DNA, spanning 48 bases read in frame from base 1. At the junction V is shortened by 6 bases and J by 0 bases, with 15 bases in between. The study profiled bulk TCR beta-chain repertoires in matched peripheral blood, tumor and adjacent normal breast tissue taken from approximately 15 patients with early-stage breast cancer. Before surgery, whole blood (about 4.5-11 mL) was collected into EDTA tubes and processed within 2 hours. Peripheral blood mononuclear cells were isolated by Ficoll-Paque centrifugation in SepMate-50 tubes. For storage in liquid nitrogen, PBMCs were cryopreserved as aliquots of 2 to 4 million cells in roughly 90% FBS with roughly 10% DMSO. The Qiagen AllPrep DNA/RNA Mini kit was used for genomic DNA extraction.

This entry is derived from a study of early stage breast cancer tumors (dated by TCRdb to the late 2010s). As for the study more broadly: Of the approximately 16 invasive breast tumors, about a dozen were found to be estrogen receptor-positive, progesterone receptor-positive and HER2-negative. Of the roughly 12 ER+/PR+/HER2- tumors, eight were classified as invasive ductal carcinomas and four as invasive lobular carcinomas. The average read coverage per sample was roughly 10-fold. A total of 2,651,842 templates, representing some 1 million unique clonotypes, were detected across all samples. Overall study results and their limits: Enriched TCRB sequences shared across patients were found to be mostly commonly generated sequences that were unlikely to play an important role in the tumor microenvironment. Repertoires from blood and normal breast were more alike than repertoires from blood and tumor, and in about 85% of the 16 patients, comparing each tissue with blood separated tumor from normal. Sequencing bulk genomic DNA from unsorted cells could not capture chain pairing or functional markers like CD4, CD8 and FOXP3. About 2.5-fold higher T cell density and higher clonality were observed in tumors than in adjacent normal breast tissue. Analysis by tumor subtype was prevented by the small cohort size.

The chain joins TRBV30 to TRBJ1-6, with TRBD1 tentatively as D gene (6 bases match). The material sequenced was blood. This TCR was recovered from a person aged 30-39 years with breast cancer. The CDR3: CACPKTGSSYNSPLHF. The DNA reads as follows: TGTGCCTGCCCAAAGACAGGCAGCTCCTATAATTCACCCCTCCACTTT. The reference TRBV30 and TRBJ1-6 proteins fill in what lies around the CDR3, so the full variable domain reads SQTIHQWPATLVQPVGSPLSLECTVEGTSNPNLYWYRQAAGRGLQLLFYSVGIGQISSEVPQNLSASRPQDRQFILSSKKLLLSDSGFYLCACPKTGSSYNSPLHFGNGTRLTVT.